Listed below are T cell receptor beta chains from one sample, sequenced in a study of CD8 T cells in ankylosing spondylitis. TCRdb used MiXCR to reprocess the 5' RACE reads, holding one entry per CDR3 protein. The data contain around 210,000 distinct CDR3 sequences, over 7% of them singletons. The source material was blood, either unsorted or a sorted T cell fraction (not recorded which). These receptor sequences come from a female donor with ankylosing spondylitis or in good health (not recorded which). Both conserved end residues are part of each CDR3. The D gene is left open where the match is weak. Where a row states a size, it is once, few, many or the class of an expanded clone; other rows omit it.

j_gene | abundance | v_gene | d_gene | CDR3nt | CDR3aa
TRBJ2-1 | . | TRBV7-2 | . | TGTGCCAGCAGTCGTGTTCGGGGGTTCTACAATGAGCAGTTCTTC | CASSRVRGFYNEQFF
TRBJ1-2 | few | TRBV20-1 | . | TGCAGTGCTCCCGGTTCTTCGCTCGGCTACACCTTC | CSAPGSSLGYTF
TRBJ2-3 | many | TRBV9 | . | TGTGCCAGCAGCGTAGGACGCAGCACAGATACGCAGTATTTT | CASSVGRSTDTQYF
TRBJ1-5 | many | TRBV6-1 | . | TGTGCCACCCAGGGTTCCCCCAGCAATCAGCCCCAGCATTTT | CATQGSPSNQPQHF
TRBJ2-7 | many | TRBV19 | TRBD1 | TGTGCCACTACGACCGGGACAGGGATTTACGAGCAGTACTTC | CATTTGTGIYEQYF
TRBJ2-7 | many | TRBV7-2 | . | TGTGCCAGCAGCCCGGGGGTTAACGAGCAGTACTTC | CASSPGVNEQYF
TRBJ1-3 | . | TRBV12-3/TRBV12-4 | . | TGTGCCAGCAGTTTGGGGCTGATCTCTGGAAACACCATATATTTT | CASSLGLISGNTIYF
TRBJ2-1 | . | TRBV24-1 | . | TGTGCCACCAGTGCGGGCCACGACCAAAGCTCCTACAATGAGCAGTTCTTC | CATSAGHDQSSYNEQFF
TRBJ1-2 | many | TRBV24-1 | TRBD1 | TGTGCCACCAGTGACAGGGGGTACTATGGCTACACCTTC | CATSDRGYYGYTF
TRBJ2-5 | many | TRBV12-3/TRBV12-4 | TRBD2 | TGTGCCAGCAGTCCTAGCGGGAGAGGGGAGACCCAGTACTTC | CASSPSGRGETQYF
TRBJ2-3 | few | TRBV19 | TRBD1 | TGTGCCTCGACAGGGGCAGGAACAGATACGCAGTATTTT | CASTGAGTDTQYF
TRBJ2-7 | many | TRBV4-3 | . | TGCGCCAGCAGCCAAGGTCCCGGACGCTCCTACGAGCAGTACTTC | CASSQGPGRSYEQYF
TRBJ2-2 | many | TRBV2 | TRBD2 | TGTGCCAGCAGTGTACTAGCGGGAAACACCGGGGAGCTGTTTTTT | CASSVLAGNTGELFF
TRBJ2-3 | many | TRBV12-3/TRBV12-4 | . | TGTGCCAGCAGTGGCAGTGTCCTCACAGATACGCAGTATTTT | CASSGSVLTDTQYF
TRBJ2-5 | few | TRBV7-2 | . | TGTGCCAGCAGCTTAATTGGGACGGGAGACTCGACCCAGTACTTC | CASSLIGTGDSTQYF
TRBJ2-2 | few | TRBV20-1 | . | TGCAGTGCCCTCGGCGGGGAGCTGTTTTTT | CSALGGELFF
TRBJ2-2 | many | TRBV20-1 | TRBD2 | TGCAGTGCCCCTCTAGCGGTCGGGACCGGGGAGCTGTTTTTT | CSAPLAVGTGELFF
TRBJ2-1 | many | TRBV11-2 | TRBD2 | TGTGCCAGCAGCTTCCGGGGTAGCGGGAGGGTTAATGAGCAGTTCTTC | CASSFRGSGRVNEQFF
TRBJ2-7 | many | TRBV6-6 | . | TGTGCCAGCAGTTACACGGTATCGGGGGTCTCTTCCTACGAGCAGTACTTC | CASSYTVSGVSSYEQYF
TRBJ2-5 | few | TRBV4-2 | . | TGTGCCAGCAGCCGAGACTCCGGGACCCAGTACTTC | CASSRDSGTQYF
TRBJ1-2 | many | TRBV7-2 | TRBD1 | TGTGCCAGCAGCCCTCGACAGGGTCCGGCCTATGGCTACACCTTC | CASSPRQGPAYGYTF
TRBJ2-1 | many | TRBV12-3/TRBV12-4 | TRBD1 | TGTGCCAGCAGCTCATCCTTCGGACAGGGGGAATTC | CASSSSFGQGEF
TRBJ2-5 | many | TRBV5-1 | . | TGCGCCAGCAGCTTGGACCCAGGGGAAGAGACCCAGTACTTC | CASSLDPGEETQYF
TRBJ2-2 | many | TRBV7-8 | . | TGTGCCAGCAGCTTAGACTGGAACACCGGGGAGCTGTTTTTT | CASSLDWNTGELFF
TRBJ2-1 | many | TRBV4-1 | . | TGCGCCAGCAGCCAGCAGGGGAGAGGTCCCAATGAGCAGTTCTTC | CASSQQGRGPNEQFF
TRBJ1-5 | many | TRBV5-1 | . | TGCGCCAGCAGCACCACAGGAGGGATTAATCAGCCCCAGCATTTT | CASSTTGGINQPQHF
TRBJ2-1 | many | TRBV12-3/TRBV12-4 | TRBD1 | TGTGCCAGCAGCCCCCGGACAGGTCGATCCTACAATGAGCAGTTCTTC | CASSPRTGRSYNEQFF
TRBJ2-7 | . | TRBV28 | . | TGTGGCAGCAGTTTGGGGGGGCCCCGATACGAGCAGTACTTC | CGSSLGGPRYEQYF
TRBJ1-3 | many | TRBV4-3 | . | TGCGCCAGCAGCCTTCGGACGGGGGCCTCTGGAAACACCATATATTTT | CASSLRTGASGNTIYF
TRBJ2-5 | . | TRBV6-5 | . | TGTGCCAGCAGTTACAGGGATCTGGCGACCCAGTACTTC | CASSYRDLATQYF
TRBJ2-1 | many | TRBV20-1 | . | TGCAGTGCTAGACCCTGGGGGACCCGGGGCCTCGCCTACAATGAGCAGTTCTTC | CSARPWGTRGLAYNEQFF
TRBJ2-7 | many | TRBV5-4 | TRBD2 | TGTGCCAGCAGCAATAGCGGGAGATCGTACGAGCAGTACTTC | CASSNSGRSYEQYF
TRBJ1-2 | many | TRBV5-6 | . | TGTGCCAGCAGCTTGGGGGCACCGAGTGGCTACACCTTC | CASSLGAPSGYTF
TRBJ2-2 | many | TRBV4-3 | TRBD2 | TGCGCCAGCAGCCGCTTCCCCCCCCGGGAGGGGGTCGGGGAGCTGTTTTTT | CASSRFPPREGVGELFF
TRBJ2-3 | many | TRBV20-1 | . | TGCAGTGCCCCCGCTAAGGATACGCAGTATTTT | CSAPAKDTQYF
TRBJ1-1 | many | TRBV12-3/TRBV12-4 | . | TGTGCCAGCAGTTTCCAGGGAGACACTGAAGCTTTCTTT | CASSFQGDTEAFF
TRBJ2-3 | many | TRBV7-8 | . | TGTGCCAGCAGCTACGAACAGCGGGCCACTAGCACAGATACGCAGTATTTT | CASSYEQRATSTDTQYF
TRBJ2-1 | many | TRBV6-2/TRBV6-3 | TRBD2 | TGTGCCAGCAGCCGCGCGGGAGGGGCCGGAGGTGAGCAGTTCTTC | CASSRAGGAGGEQFF
TRBJ1-1 | many | TRBV7-6 | . | TGTGCCAGCAGCTTAGCCGGGCTGAGCAGCGCTGAAGCTTTCTTT | CASSLAGLSSAEAFF
TRBJ2-7 | many | TRBV18 | . | TGTGCCAGCTCACCGCGCCTATTGGTGGGCGGGTTCGAGCAGTACTTC | CASSPRLLVGGFEQYF
TRBJ2-7 | . | TRBV20-1 | . | TGCAGTGCTAGGAGGGCAGGGGCAGCAGGCTACGAGCAGTACTTC | CSARRAGAAGYEQYF
TRBJ2-7 | many | TRBV4-1 | TRBD1 | TGCGCCAGCAGCCAACGACAGGGGGCAGGGGAGCAGTACTTC | CASSQRQGAGEQYF
TRBJ1-6 | many | TRBV12-3/TRBV12-4 | . | TGTGCCAGTTCAACGACAGAAGAAAATTCACCCCTCCACTTT | CASSTTEENSPLHF
TRBJ2-5 | many | TRBV20-1 | . | TGCAGTGCTAGTTTTGGGGGACAAGAGACCCAGTACTTC | CSASFGGQETQYF
TRBJ1-1 | many | TRBV7-9 | . | TGTGCCAGCAGCTCATCTAACAACGGGGCTGAAGCTTTCTTT | CASSSSNNGAEAFF
TRBJ2-3 | many | TRBV6-5 | TRBD2 | TGTGCCAGCAGACCGCTAGCGGGAGAGAGCACAGATACGCAGTATTTT | CASRPLAGESTDTQYF
TRBJ2-3 | many | TRBV10-3 | . | TGTGCCACCGTACGGCAGGACTTAACAGATACGCAGTATTTT | CATVRQDLTDTQYF
TRBJ1-6 | many | TRBV20-1 | . | TGCAGTGCTAGAGGACAGGATGGTCCCCTCCACTTT | CSARGQDGPLHF
TRBJ1-2 | many | TRBV19 | . | TGTGCCAGTAGTATGGACGGGAACTATGGCTACACCTTC | CASSMDGNYGYTF